This passage covers 5 T cell receptor beta chains from one sample sequenced in a study of T cells after yellow fever vaccination. One entry per CDR3 protein, called by TCRdb with MiXCR from the 5' RACE reads. The sample has under 550,000 distinct CDR3 sequences; 20% to 25% are singletons. Specimen: PBMCs, collected approximately 20 days after the first yellow fever vaccination. These receptors were taken from a man between 18 and 29 years old who received the YFV17D yellow fever vaccine.

This clonotype showed up many times. This rearrangement joins TRBV7-2 to TRBJ1-1; D perhaps matches TRBD1 (5 bases). Trimming removed 2 bases at V and 3 bases at J, with 10 bases between. CDR3 size: 14 residues. Germline CDR1 and CDR2: SGHTA and FQGNSA. CDR3 sequence: CASSLQGGDTEAFF. CDR3 coding DNA: TGTGCCAGCAGCTTACAGGGAGGGGACACTGAAGCTTTCTTT.

Only a few counts were recorded for this clonotype. This rearrangement joins TRBV5-1 to TRBJ2-2, with D perhaps matching TRBD2 (6 bases). Germline CDR1 SGHRS, CDR2 YFSETQ. This CDR3 is 16 amino acids long. The V and J ends lost 3 bases and 5 bases respectively, with 17 bases between them. In nucleotides, the CDR3 is TGCGCCAGCAGCTCCCGCGGGACGAGAGGAACCGGGGAGCTGTTTTTT. This sequence encodes CASSSRGTRGTGELFF.

This clonotype appeared a few times. The chain employs TRBV4-3 and TRBJ1-3; no clear D. The ends were cut back, 0 bases at V and 0 bases at J, with 9 bases in the middle. This CDR3 spans 16 amino acids. The germline V gene encodes CDR1 LGHNA and CDR2 YSLEER. This CDR3 is CASSQDRSLSGNTIYF. The CDR3 coding sequence is TGCGCCAGCAGCCAAGATAGGAGTCTCTCTGGAAACACCATATATTTT.

This chain links TRBV6-1 with TRBJ2-2; no reliable D call. The CDR3 runs 13 residues. Trimming left V 6 bases short and J 7 bases short, with 12 bases between. The germline gives CDR1 MNHNS, CDR2 SASEGT. This chain's CDR3 is CASSPFLVGELFF. CDR3 bases: TGTGCCAGCAGCCCGTTCCTGGTCGGGGAGCTGTTTTTT.

The chain joins TRBV18 to TRBJ1-2, with 8 bases matching TRBD1. The CDR3 spans 16 residues. Germline CDR1 KGHSH, CDR2 LQKENI. The trim removed 3 bases at V and 0 bases at J, leaving 6 bases unmatched. DNA of the CDR3: TGTGCCAGCTCACCGTCTCGGGACAGGACTAACTATGGCTACACCTTC. Translated: CASSPSRDRTNYGYTF. The variable domain in full, with the rest retrieved from reference TRBV18 and TRBJ1-2, is NAGVMQNPRHLVRRRGQEARLRCSPMKGHSHVYWYRQLPEEGLKFMVYLQKENIIDESGMPKERFSAEFPKEGPSILRIQQVVRGDSAAYFCASSPSRDRTNYGYTFGSGTRLTVV.